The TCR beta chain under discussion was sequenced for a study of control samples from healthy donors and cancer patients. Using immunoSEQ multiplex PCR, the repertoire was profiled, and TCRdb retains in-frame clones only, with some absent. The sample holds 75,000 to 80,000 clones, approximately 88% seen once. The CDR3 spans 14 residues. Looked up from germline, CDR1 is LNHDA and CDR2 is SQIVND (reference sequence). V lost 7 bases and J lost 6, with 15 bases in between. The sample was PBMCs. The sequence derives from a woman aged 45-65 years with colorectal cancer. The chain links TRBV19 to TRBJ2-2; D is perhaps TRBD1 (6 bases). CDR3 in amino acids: CASTLPGASGELFF. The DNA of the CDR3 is TGTGCCAGTACCCTTCCAGGGGCTTCCGGGGAGCTGTTTTTT.